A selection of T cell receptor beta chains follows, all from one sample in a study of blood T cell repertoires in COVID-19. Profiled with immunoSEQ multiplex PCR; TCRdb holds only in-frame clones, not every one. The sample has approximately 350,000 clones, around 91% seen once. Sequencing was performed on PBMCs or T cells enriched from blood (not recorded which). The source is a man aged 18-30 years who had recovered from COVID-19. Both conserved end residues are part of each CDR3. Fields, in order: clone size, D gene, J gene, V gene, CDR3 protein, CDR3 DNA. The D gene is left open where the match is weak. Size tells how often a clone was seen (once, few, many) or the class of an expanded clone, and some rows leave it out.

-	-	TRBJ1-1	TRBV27	CASSLVGASTEAFF	TGTGCCAGCAGTTTGGTAGGGGCCTCCACTGAAGCTTTCTTT
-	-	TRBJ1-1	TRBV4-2	CASSQEGGEGIQAFF	TGTGCCAGCAGCCAAGAAGGGGGAGAAGGGATCCAAGCTTTCTTT
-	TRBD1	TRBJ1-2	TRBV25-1	CASSASGQGFYGYTF	TGTGCCAGCAGTGCCTCGGGACAGGGGTTCTATGGCTACACCTTC
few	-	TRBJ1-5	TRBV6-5	CASRHSLNQPQHF	TGTGCCAGCAGACACAGCTTAAATCAGCCCCAGCATTTT
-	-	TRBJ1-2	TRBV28	CASSDRQRGGYTF	TGTGCCAGCAGTGATAGGCAGCGCGGGGGCTACACCTTC
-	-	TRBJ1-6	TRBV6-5	CGTASSYNSPLHF	TGTGGGACAGCGAGCTCCTATAATTCACCCCTCCACTTT
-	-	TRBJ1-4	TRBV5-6	CASSPESGEKLFF	TGTGCCAGCAGTCCGGAGTCCGGGGAAAAACTGTTTTTT
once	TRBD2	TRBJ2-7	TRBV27	CASREPAGSIYEQYF	TGTGCCAGCAGAGAACCAGCGGGATCAATCTACGAGCAGTACTTC
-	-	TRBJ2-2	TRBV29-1	CSVGEGGYTGELFF	TGCAGCGTTGGCGAGGGAGGCTACACCGGGGAGCTGTTTTTT
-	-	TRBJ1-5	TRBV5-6	CASSLRGADGQPQHF	TGTGCCAGCAGCTTGCGGGGGGCTGATGGTCAGCCCCAGCATTTT
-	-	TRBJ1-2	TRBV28	CASSYPGIYGYTF	TGTGCCAGCAGTTACCCGGGGATCTATGGCTACACCTTC
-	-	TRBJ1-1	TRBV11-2	CASSLRGTEAFF	TGTGCCAGCAGCCTCCGAGGGACTGAAGCTTTCTTT
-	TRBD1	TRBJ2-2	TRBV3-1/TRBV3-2	CASSHEGQGNTGELFF	TGTGCCAGCAGCCATGAGGGACAGGGGAACACCGGGGAGCTGTTTTTT
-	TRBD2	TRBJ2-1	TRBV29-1	CSAGTTYNEQFF	TGCAGCGCAGGGACTACCTACAATGAGCAGTTCTTC
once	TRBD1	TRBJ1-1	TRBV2	CASRLQGGSTEAFF	TGTGCCAGCAGGCTACAGGGGGGGAGTACTGAAGCTTTCTTT
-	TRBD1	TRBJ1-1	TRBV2	CASSVDRATTEAFF	TGTGCCAGCAGCGTCGACAGGGCCACCACTGAAGCTTTCTTT
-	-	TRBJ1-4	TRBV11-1	CASSEHSGVSNEKLFF	TGTGCCAGCAGCGAACACTCAGGGGTCTCTAATGAAAAACTGTTTTTT
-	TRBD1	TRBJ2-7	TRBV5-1	CASSDRAGEQYF	TGCGCCAGTTCGGACAGGGCGGGAGAGCAGTACTTC
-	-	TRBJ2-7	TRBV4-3	CASSQDLELIPYEQYF	TGCGCCAGCAGCCAAGATTTAGAGTTAATCCCCTACGAGCAGTACTTC
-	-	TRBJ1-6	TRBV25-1	CASRDYGRYNSPLHF	TGTGCCAGCAGGGACTACGGACGGTATAATTCACCCCTCCACTTT
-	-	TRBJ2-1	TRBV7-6	CASSLAPGYNEQFF	TGTGCCAGCAGCTTAGCCCCGGGATACAATGAGCAGTTCTTC
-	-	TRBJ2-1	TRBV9	CASTPLGGGGYNEQFF	TGTGCCAGCACCCCACTCGGAGGGGGCGGCTACAATGAGCAGTTCTTC
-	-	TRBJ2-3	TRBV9	CASSGPDTHTQYF	TGTGCCAGCAGCGGCCCTGACACGCATACGCAGTATTTT
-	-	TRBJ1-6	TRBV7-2	CASSLKGNSPLHF	TGTGCCAGCAGCCTCAAGGGGAATTCACCCCTCCACTTT
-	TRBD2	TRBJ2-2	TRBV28	CASSLVASGPFGELFF	TGTGCCAGCAGTTTAGTAGCTAGCGGGCCGTTCGGGGAGCTGTTTTTT
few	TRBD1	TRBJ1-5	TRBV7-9	CASTIGTGEQPQHF	TGTGCCAGCACCATCGGGACAGGGGAACAGCCCCAGCATTTT
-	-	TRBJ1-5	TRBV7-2	CASSLVARASNQPQHF	TGTGCCAGCAGCTTAGTCGCCAGGGCGAGCAATCAGCCCCAGCATTTT
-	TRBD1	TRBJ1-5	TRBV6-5	CASSWDRLRDQPQHF	TGTGCCAGCAGCTGGGACAGGTTGAGAGATCAGCCCCAGCATTTT
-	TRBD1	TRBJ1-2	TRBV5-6	CASSFWTGKGIRGYTF	TGTGCCAGCAGCTTTTGGACAGGGAAGGGGATTCGAGGCTACACCTTC
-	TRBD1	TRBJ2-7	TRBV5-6	CASSPGTETYEQYF	TGTGCCAGCAGCCCCGGGACAGAGACCTACGAGCAGTACTTC
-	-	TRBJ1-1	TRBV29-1	CSVAARFTDTEAFF	TGCAGCGTCGCTGCCCGATTCACTGACACTGAAGCTTTCTTT
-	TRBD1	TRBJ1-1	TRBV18	CASSQTRQGLNTEAFF	TGTGCCAGCTCCCAAACTAGACAGGGGCTGAACACTGAAGCTTTCTTT
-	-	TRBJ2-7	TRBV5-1	CASSLSQQAYEQYF	TGCGCCAGCAGCTTGTCTCAACAGGCCTACGAGCAGTACTTC
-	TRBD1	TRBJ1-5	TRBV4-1	CASSWTGNPSNQPQHF	TGCGCCAGCAGCTGGACAGGGAATCCTAGCAATCAGCCCCAGCATTTT
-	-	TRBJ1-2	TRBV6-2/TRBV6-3	CASSYSSQTGNYGYTF	TGTGCCAGCAGTTACTCGAGTCAGACTGGGAACTATGGCTACACCTTC